Following are 15 T cell receptor beta chains from one sample sequenced in a study of response to subunit inactivated influenza vaccine. TCRdb re-called the RT-PCR reads through MiXCR, storing one row per CDR3 protein. The sample carries 650,000 or so distinct CDR3 sequences, 12% to 15% recorded once. The sample in question was PBMCs from blood, obtained roughly 15 days before vaccination. These receptors were taken from a man in his fifties or sixties who received an inactivated influenza vaccine.

This clonotype was picked up a small number of times. The chain employs TRBV4-3 and TRBJ2-5, with 10 bases fitting TRBD1. CDR1 is LGHNA and CDR2 is YSLEER in the germline V gene. Trimming cost V 5 bases and J 9 bases; bases outside gene matches: 12. The CDR3 loop spans 15 amino acids. The CDR3 is CASSRSGTGEYAQYF. Written as DNA, the CDR3 is TGCGCCAGCAGCAGATCGGGGACAGGGGAGTATGCCCAGTACTTC.

This clonotype was seen repeatedly, ten times or more. The chain is built from TRBV12-3 or TRBV12-4 and TRBJ2-5; 7 nucleotides line up with TRBD1. This CDR3 is 13 amino acids long. V lost 3 bases, J lost 4 bases, and 2 bases stayed unmatched. The CDR3 sequence is CASSFAGGETQYF. The CDR3 nucleotides are TGTGCCAGCAGTTTTGCAGGGGGAGAGACCCAGTACTTC.

This clonotype occurred a few times. The chain has TRBV6-1 and TRBJ2-3; D is unclear. This CDR3 has 12 residues. The V gene lost 5 bases and the J gene lost 7 bases, with 10 bases spanning the gap. From germline, CDR1 is MNHNS and CDR2 SASEGT. The DNA for the CDR3 is TGTGCCAGCAGTTCTTCTGAGTATACGCAGTATTTT. The encoded protein is CASSSSEYTQYF.

The chain carries TRBV5-1 and TRBJ2-5; D call uncertain. Trimming removed 3 bases at V and 2 bases at J, with 11 bases between. The CDR3 runs 14 residues. Germline assignment: CDR1 SGHRS and CDR2 YFSETQ. In DNA, the CDR3 is TGCGCCAGCAGCTCGACCGGAGCGCAAGAGACCCAGTACTTC. Its translation is CASSSTGAQETQYF. Complete variable domain (other parts from reference TRBV5-1 and TRBJ2-5): KAGVTQTPRYLIKTRGQQVTLSCSPISGHRSVSWYQQTPGQGLQFLFEYFSETQRNKGNFPGRFSGRQFSNSRSEMNVSTLELGDSALYLCASSSTGAQETQYFGPGTRLLVL.

The chain uses TRBV11-1 and TRBJ1-1; D gene ambiguous. CDR3 length: 12 amino acids. Trimming took 5 bases from V and 8 from J, leaving 12 bases between them. Germline V gene lookup returns CDR1 SGHAT and CDR2 FQDESV (reference sequence). The CDR3 loop is CASSPGLREAFF. The CDR3 DNA follows: TGTGCCAGCAGCCCGGGTCTCCGGGAAGCTTTCTTT.

The CDR3 DNA reads TGTGCCAGCAGCTTCCCTTCAGGAGCCACTGAAGCTTTCTTT. Translation gives CASSFPSGATEAFF. The chain has TRBV5-5 and TRBJ1-1; D remains ambiguous. This CDR3 is built from 14 residues. Germline-derived CDR1 and CDR2 are SGHKS and YYEKEE (reference sequence). Deletions cut 2 bases from V and 4 bases from J, with 12 bases between.

This clonotype was seen many times. The CDR3 region is CSVEIYGQGRNYGYTF. CDR3 DNA sequence: TGCAGCGTTGAAATTTACGGGCAGGGCCGAAACTATGGCTACACCTTC. The chain links TRBV29-1 to TRBJ1-2; maybe TRBD1 (5 bases). This CDR3 comprises 16 residues. V dropped 2 bases and J dropped 2 bases, with 18 bases sitting between them. CDR1 and CDR2 (germline): SQVTM, ANQGSEA.

V is TRBV4-1 and J is TRBJ2-6, with a possible D match to TRBD1 (6 bases). The V end lost 7 bases, the J end lost 1 base, and 14 bases lay between the germline ends. The CDR3 extends over 16 amino acids. Germline V CDR1 and CDR2: MGHRA, YSYEKL. The CDR3 sequence: CASMKDGQSGANVLTF. The CDR3 DNA is TGCGCCAGCATGAAGGACGGACAGTCTGGGGCCAACGTCCTGACTTTC.

The chain recombines TRBV7-9 with TRBJ2-5; 8 nucleotides line up with TRBD1. In germline, CDR1 is SEHNR, CDR2 FQNEAQ (reference sequence). This CDR3 comprises 17 residues. J was trimmed by 4 bases and V by 4 bases; bases with no gene match: 14. In DNA form, the CDR3 reads TGTGCCAGCAGCTCTAACAGGGGGAGTTTTGTTGGAGAGACCCAGTACTTC. Its translation: CASSSNRGSFVGETQYF.

Points on this clonotype: At one end, the junction sequence differs from germline, possibly due to a read error. J is TRBJ1-1 and V is TRBV20-1, with 8 bases that match TRBD1. This CDR3 has 16 residues. Germline V gene sequence: CDR1 DFQATT, CDR2 SNEGSKA (reference sequence). CDR3 sequence: CSAPDRGRAGNPEAFF. The DNA for the CDR3 is TGCAGTGCTCCCGACAGGGGACGGGCAGGGAACCCTGAAGCTTTCTTT.

The V call is TRBV7-8, the J call TRBJ2-1; no clear D. V dropped 2 bases and J dropped 6 bases, with 14 bases sitting between them. CDR1 is SGHVS, CDR2 FQNEAQ, per germline. This CDR3 is 15 amino acids long. The DNA of the CDR3 is TGTGCCAGCAGCTTAAGGGTTGTGAGTCTCAATGAGCAGTTCTTC. This codes for CASSLRVVSLNEQFF. Full variable domain (remainder filled in from reference TRBV7-8 and TRBJ2-1): GAGVSQSPRYKVAKRGQDVALRCDPISGHVSLFWYQQALGQGPEFLTYFQNEAQLDKSGLPSDRFFAERPEGSVSTLKIQRTQQEDSAVYLCASSLRVVSLNEQFFGPGTRLTVL.

This sequence joins TRBV12-3 or TRBV12-4 and TRBJ2-2; D uncertain. This CDR3 region has 13 residues. The V gene lost 7 bases and the J gene lost 3 bases, with 9 bases spanning the gap. CDR3 region: CASTLSYTGELFF. In DNA, the CDR3 is TGTGCCAGCACCCTTTCTTACACCGGGGAGCTGTTTTTT.

This clonotype was picked up a small number of times. V usage is TRBV20-1 and J usage is TRBJ2-1; TRBD1 agrees at 7 bases. The V gene end was trimmed by 2 bases and the J gene end by 10 bases; junction bases not matched to a gene: 11. The CDR3 has 14 residues. From germline, CDR1 is DFQATT and CDR2 SNEGSKA (reference sequence). DNA for the CDR3: TGCAGTGCTAGACAGACAACAGGGGTATGGGAGCAGTTCTTC. Its translation is CSARQTTGVWEQFF.

The table lists this clonotype with many counts. The gene calls are TRBV4-3 and TRBJ2-3; D ambiguous. The V end was cut by 0 bases, the J end by 3 bases, with 7 bases between. This CDR3 has 14 amino acids. Germline CDR1 reads LGHNA; CDR2 reads YSLEER. CDR3 in DNA: TGCGCCAGCAGCCAAGACGCGAGGACAGATACGCAGTATTTT. Residues: CASSQDARTDTQYF.

The chain carries TRBV20-1 and TRBJ2-2; no firm D call. The germline V gene has CDR1 DFQATT and CDR2 SNEGSKA (reference sequence). The V end was cut by 6 bases, the J end by 0 bases, with 8 bases between. This CDR3 is 13 amino acids long. CDR3 amino acids: CSARTANTGELFF. CDR3 coding DNA: TGCAGTGCAAGGACCGCGAACACCGGGGAGCTGTTTTTT.